This TCR beta chain was documented in a study of Ad26.COV2.S vaccination and SARS-CoV-2 variants. Study findings and constraints: Total T cell responses were possibly underestimated by TCR breadth and depth analyses. A substantial breadth of spike-specific CD8+ and CD4+ T cell responses after vaccination has been reported.

Concerning this clone itself: The antigen remains unidentified. This specimen includes other DNA sequences encoding the same CDR3.

Only in-frame clones appear in the TCRdb table, and some are missing; sequencing was by immunoSEQ multiplex PCR. The profile shows around 450,000 clones, roughly 90% of them singletons. CDR3 length: 14 residues. CDR1 SGHTA and CDR2 FQGNSA come from the germline V gene. Trimming cost V 1 base and J 0 bases, with 6 bases left between them. Stated treatment: roughly 19 received Ad26.COV2.S at low or high dose, single or two shots; roughly 5 received placebo; per-sample allocation not given. Specimens were obtained on day 63 following the first vaccine or placebo injection. This TCR was sampled from a person between 18 and 60 years old who received the Ad26.COV2.S COVID-19 vaccine or a placebo. The sample here was peripheral blood, taken in a trial of Ad26.COV2.S vaccine versus placebo. The chain employs TRBV7-2 and TRBJ1-1, with D perhaps matching TRBD1 (5 bases). The CDR3 loop reads CASSLEGLNTEAFF. The CDR3 DNA sequence: TGTGCCAGCAGCTTAGAGGGGTTGAACACTGAAGCTTTCTTT.